This T cell receptor (beta chain) was profiled in a study of early T cells in non-severe SARS-CoV-2 infection. Overall study context: Sequencing used unsorted whole-blood bulk RNA, so chains lack pairing.

As part of library construction, unique molecular identifiers were attached to individual cDNA molecules. TCRdb itself ran the 5' RACE reads through MiXCR, one entry per CDR3 protein. The repertoire holds around 29,000 distinct CDR3 sequences, with roughly 9.7% as singletons. The CDR3 consists of 13 residues. The V gene end was trimmed by 6 bases and the J gene end by 8 bases; junction bases not matched to a gene: 11. Germline V gene sequence: CDR1 SQVTM, CDR2 ANQGSEA. The V and J genes are TRBV29-1 and TRBJ1-2; 8 bases agree with TRBD1. The specimen sequenced was whole blood. The TCR was taken from an adult who was a healthcare worker with PCR-confirmed SARS-CoV-2 infection or an uninfected control (not recorded which). The CDR3 nucleotides read TGCAGCGTCGACACCGGACAGGGCCTAGGCTACACCTTC. Protein product: CSVDTGQGLGYTF.